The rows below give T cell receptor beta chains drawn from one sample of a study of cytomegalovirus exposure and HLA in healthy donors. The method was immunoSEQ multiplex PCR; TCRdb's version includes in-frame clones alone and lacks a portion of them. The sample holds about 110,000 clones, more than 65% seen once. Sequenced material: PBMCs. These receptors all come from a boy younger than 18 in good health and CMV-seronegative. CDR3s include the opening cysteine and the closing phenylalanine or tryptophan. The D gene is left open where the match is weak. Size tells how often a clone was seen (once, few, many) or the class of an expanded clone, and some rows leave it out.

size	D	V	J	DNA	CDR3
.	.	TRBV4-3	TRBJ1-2	TGCGCCAGCAGCCAAGATATGGAGGGCTCTGGCTACACCTTC	CASSQDMEGSGYTF
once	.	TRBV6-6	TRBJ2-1	TGTGCCAGCAGTCGCACGGACACTATCTACAATGAGCAGTTCTTC	CASSRTDTIYNEQFF
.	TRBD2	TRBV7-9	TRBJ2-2	TGTGCCAGCAGCGAAACCGGGACTAGCGGACCCTCATACGCCGGGGAGCTGTTTTTT	CASSETGTSGPSYAGELFF
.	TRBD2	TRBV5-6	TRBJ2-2	TGTGCCAGCAGCTTGGTGGCGAGCGGGGGTAACACCGGGGAGCTGTTTTTT	CASSLVASGGNTGELFF
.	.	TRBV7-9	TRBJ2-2	TGTATAGTGAACACCGGGGAGCTGTTTTTT	CIVNTGELFF
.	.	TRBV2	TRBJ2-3	TGTGCCAGCAAGGGGGAAGAGGCAGGCAAGCAGTATTTT	CASKGEEAGKQYF
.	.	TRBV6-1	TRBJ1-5	TGTGCCAGCAGTGACGGGAGCAATCAGCCCCAGCATTTT	CASSDGSNQPQHF
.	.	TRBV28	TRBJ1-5	TGTGCCAGCAGTAGGGGGGGCGTTCAGCCCCAGCATTTT	CASSRGGVQPQHF
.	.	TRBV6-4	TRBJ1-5	TGTGCCAGGAGAGGGATGTGGCAGCCCCAGCATTTT	CARRGMWQPQHF
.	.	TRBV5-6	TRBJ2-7	TGTGCCAGCAGTATCAACAACTACGAGCAGTACTTC	CASSINNYEQYF
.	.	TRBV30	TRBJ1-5	TGTGCCTCTAGACAGACCGGCAATCAGCCCCAGCATTTT	CASRQTGNQPQHF
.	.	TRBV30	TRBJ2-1	.	CAWSVGGGNSFF
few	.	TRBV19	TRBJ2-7	TGTGCCAGTAGCGTGGAGGGACGGACGAACTTCTACGAGCAGTACTTC	CASSVEGRTNFYEQYF
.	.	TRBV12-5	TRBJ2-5	TGTGCTAGTGGTCCCCCCAGGGAGACCCAGTACTTC	CASGPPRETQYF